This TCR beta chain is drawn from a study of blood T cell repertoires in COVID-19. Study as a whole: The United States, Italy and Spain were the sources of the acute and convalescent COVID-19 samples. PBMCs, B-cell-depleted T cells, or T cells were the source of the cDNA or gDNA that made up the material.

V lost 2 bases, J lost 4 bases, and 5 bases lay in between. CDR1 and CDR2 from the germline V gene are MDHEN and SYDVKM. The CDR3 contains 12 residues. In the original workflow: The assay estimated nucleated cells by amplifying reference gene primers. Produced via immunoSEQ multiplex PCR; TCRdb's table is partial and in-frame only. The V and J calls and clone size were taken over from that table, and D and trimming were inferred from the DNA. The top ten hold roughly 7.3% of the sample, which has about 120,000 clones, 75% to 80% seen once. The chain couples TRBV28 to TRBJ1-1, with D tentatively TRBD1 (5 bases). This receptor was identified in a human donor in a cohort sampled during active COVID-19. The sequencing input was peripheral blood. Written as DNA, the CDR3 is TGTGCCAGCAGTTTAGGGGCCACTGAAGCTTTCTTT. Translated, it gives CASSLGATEAFF. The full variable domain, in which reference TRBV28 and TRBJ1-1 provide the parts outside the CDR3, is DVKVTQSSRYLVKRTGEKVFLECVQDMDHENMFWYRQDPGLGLRLIYFSYDVKMKEKGDIPEGYSVSREKKERFSLILESASTNQTSMYLCASSLGATEAFFGQGTRLTVV.